Shown below are 10 T cell receptor beta chains from a single sample sequenced in a study of T-cell memory formation after mild COVID-19. One entry per CDR3 protein results from TCRdb running MiXCR on the 5' RACE reads. The profile shows 200,000 to 250,000 distinct CDR3 sequences, over 15% of them singletons. The specimen was PBMCs or a T cell subset sorted from them (not recorded which). The source of these receptors is an adult woman who had mild COVID-19 (a few samples of this study predate the infection). Cell type and time point are not known.

This clonotype was detected a few times. The gene calls are TRBV5-1 and TRBJ2-1, with 11 bases identical to TRBD2. Germline-derived CDR1 and CDR2 are SGHRS and YFSETQ. Losses at the gene ends were 4 bases for V and 0 bases for J; bases not matched to a gene: 3. The CDR3 is 16 amino acids. The CDR3 reads CASSGGLAGSYNEQFF. DNA for the CDR3: TGCGCCAGCAGCGGCGGACTAGCGGGCTCCTACAATGAGCAGTTCTTC.

This chain links TRBV7-3 with TRBJ2-5; 13 nucleotides agree with TRBD2. Unmatched junction bases numbered 6, after V lost 4 bases and J lost 4 bases. The germline V gene encodes CDR1 SGHTA and CDR2 FQGTGA. The CDR3 is made up of 16 amino acids. In nucleotides, the CDR3 is TGTGCCAGCAGCTCTCGGACTAGCGGGGGAGGAGAGACCCAGTACTTC. It translates to CASSSRTSGGGETQYF.

This clonotype was counted at least ten times. V is TRBV5-1 and J is TRBJ2-4; TRBD2 matches 7 bases. Per germline, CDR1 SGHRS and CDR2 YFSETQ. Germline trimming cut 0 bases from V and 10 bases from J; bases unmatched to any gene: 7. The CDR3 loop spans 14 amino acids. DNA of the CDR3: TGCGCCAGCAGCTTGGTCGTGGGAGGGGAGATTCAGTACTTC. Residues: CASSLVVGGEIQYF. The full variable domain, completed using reference TRBV5-1 and TRBJ2-4, is KAGVTQTPRYLIKTRGQQVTLSCSPISGHRSVSWYQQTPGQGLQFLFEYFSETQRNKGNFPGRFSGRQFSNSRSEMNVSTLELGDSALYLCASSLVVGGEIQYFGAGTRLSVL.

The rearrangement joins TRBV12-3 or TRBV12-4 to TRBJ2-7; a possible D gene is TRBD1 (6 bases). V dropped 5 bases and J dropped 2 bases, with 10 bases sitting between them. The CDR3 is made up of 13 amino acids. DNA for the CDR3: TGTGCCAGCAGTGTACAGGGCCCCTACGAGCAGTACTTC. Its protein product is CASSVQGPYEQYF.

V usage is TRBV5-1 and J usage is TRBJ2-5; D may be TRBD1 (5 bases). V gave up 4 bases and J gave up 7 bases, with 17 bases separating them. CDR1 SGHRS and CDR2 YFSETQ come from the germline V gene. The CDR3 contains 14 residues. The CDR3 DNA reads TGCGCCAGCAGCCACACTCAGGGTCCGGGGACCCAGTACTTC. It codes for CASSHTQGPGTQYF.

This clonotype has only a few counts. This chain connects TRBV11-2 to TRBJ2-1; maybe TRBD1 (5 bases). This CDR3 contains 15 residues. The V end was cut by 5 bases, the J end by 3 bases, with 14 bases between. Germline V gene data show CDR1 as SGHAT and CDR2 as FQNNGV. The CDR3 nucleotides read TGTGCCAGCAGCCCACAATCAGGGTTCTACAATGAGCAGTTCTTC. Translating it yields CASSPQSGFYNEQFF.

The V call is TRBV4-1, the J call TRBJ2-3, with 14 bases matching TRBD2. The CDR3 contains 21 residues. V lost 4 bases and J lost 0; bases outside the gene matches: 15. CDR1 MGHRA and CDR2 YSYEKL come from the germline V gene. Here the CDR3 reads CASSPGPRLAGGPGSTDTQYF. As DNA, the CDR3 is TGCGCCAGCAGCCCGGGTCCAAGACTAGCGGGAGGGCCGGGTAGCACAGATACGCAGTATTTT.

The V call is TRBV6-6, the J call TRBJ2-7, with TRBD1 matching over 10 bases. Trimming cost V 2 bases and J 2 bases; bases outside gene matches: 3. Germline V gene sequence: CDR1 MNHNY, CDR2 SVGAGI (reference sequence). The CDR3 totals 15 residues. CDR3 in amino acids: CASSYGQGGTYEQYF. The CDR3 DNA follows: TGTGCCAGCAGTTACGGACAGGGGGGCACCTACGAGCAGTACTTC.

The rearrangement joins TRBV5-5 to TRBJ2-1, with 10 bases aligning to TRBD2. The CDR3 runs to 15 residues. Germline V lookup: CDR1 SGHKS, CDR2 YYEKEE (reference sequence). The V segment lost 2 bases and the J segment 3 bases; nucleotides outside the gene matches: 2. The CDR3 loop is CASSFRTSGYNEQFF. CDR3 DNA: TGTGCCAGCAGCTTTCGGACTAGCGGCTACAATGAGCAGTTCTTC.

This clonotype has only a few counts. The chain uses TRBV18 and TRBJ1-1, with D uncertain. The CDR3 length is 15 residues. Trimming removed 2 bases at V and 1 base at J, with 11 bases between. Germline loops: CDR1 KGHSH, CDR2 LQKENI. DNA of the CDR3: TGTGCCAGCTCACCATCCCCGGGGTCGAACACTGAAGCTTTCTTT. Protein sequence: CASSPSPGSNTEAFF.